This T cell receptor beta chain was recorded in a study of identical twins. TCRdb re-derived calls from the 5' RACE reads in MiXCR, one entry per CDR3 protein. There are 600,000 to 850,000 distinct CDR3 sequences in the sample; 15% to 20% occur only once, and about an eighth lies in the top ten. Trimming removed 0 bases at V and 0 bases at J, with 6 bases between. Germline values: CDR1 LGHDT, CDR2 YNNKEL (reference sequence). The CDR3 is 15 amino acids. These data are also associated with another study on T cells expressing NK-cell markers. According to that study: Specificity for HCMV among expanded NKG2C+ T cell clones was not established.

This clonotype was obtained from a woman aged 18-29 years in good health. Sequenced sample: PBMCs. V and J are TRBV3-1 and TRBJ2-1, with D uncertain. CDR3 sequence (DNA): TGTGCCAGCAGCCAAGACGTTAGCTCCTACAATGAGCAGTTCTTC. Its translation: CASSQDVSSYNEQFF.